This T cell receptor (beta chain) appears in the sequencing data of a study of T-cell memory formation after mild COVID-19. Study details: Among the donors, TCR clusters were largely specific to each donor.

Researchers used 5'RACE with constant-segment primers to make TCR alpha and TCR beta cDNA libraries that carry sample barcodes and UMIs. TCRdb reprocessed the 5' RACE reads via MiXCR and lists one record per CDR3 protein. Here the sample spans roughly 190,000 distinct CDR3 sequences, about 17% being singletons. Germline assignment: CDR1 MGHRA and CDR2 YSYEKL. This CDR3 has 18 residues. Deletions cut 0 bases from V and 3 bases from J, with 18 bases between. This clonotype is termed medium-sized (0.01 to 0.1%). Its antigen is not identified. Study-wide results and limits: Some clones that responded were present in memory (sampled pre-infection), which suggests cross-reactive memory joined. The study found balanced CD4/CD8 in clones contracting day 15 to 85 and a CD4+ lean in later expanders.

This receptor was taken from an adult woman who had mild COVID-19 (a few samples of this study predate the infection). Cell type and time point are not known. This chain uses TRBV4-1 with TRBJ2-4; maybe TRBD1 (6 bases). Sequenced input: PBMCs or a T cell subset sorted from them (not recorded which). The CDR3: CASSQDDPGASGKNIQYF. The CDR3 DNA reads as TGCGCCAGCAGCCAAGATGATCCAGGGGCGTCGGGCAAAAACATTCAGTACTTC.